This T cell receptor (beta chain) was sequenced in a study of T cell responses to AZD1222 COVID-19 vaccine. Findings and limits, study-wide: It should be noted that donors were predominantly white British and more often female, and clonal diversity was possibly underestimated. Seropositive status at baseline applied to only 5 to 7 AZD1222 recipients.

Points on this clone: The antigen remains unidentified.

The protocol was immunoSEQ multiplex PCR, while the TCRdb copy is restricted to in-frame clones and leaves out a portion. The data contain under 120,000 clones, about 85% of them singletons. Trimming at V came to 0 bases and at J to 10 bases, leaving 5 bases not matched to a gene. The CDR3 consists of 15 residues. Germline CDR1 SGHNT, CDR2 YYREEE (reference sequence). The sequences come from peripheral blood, collected 28 days after the second AZD1222 dose. This rearrangement joins TRBV5-4 to TRBJ1-6; 9 bases align to TRBD1. The TCR sequence derives from an adult who received the AZD1222 COVID-19 vaccine. CDR3 in DNA: TGTGCCAGCAGCTTGGGAGTGGGACAGGGATCACCCCTCCACTTT. This translates into CASSLGVGQGSPLHF.